This record covers a single TCR beta chain. How the authors handled the data: Reference gene primer amplification in the assay estimated nucleated cell counts. Some clones are missing from TCRdb's copy, which holds only in-frame ones; the method was immunoSEQ multiplex PCR. Clone size and V and J calls were adopted from that table, with D and trimming inferred from the DNA. Of about 150,000 clones listed, approximately 77% are singletons. These data belong to a study of blood T cell repertoires in COVID-19. Study at large: Whether acute or convalescent, the COVID-19 samples came from the United States, Italy and Spain. PBMCs, B-cell-depleted T cells, or T cells were the source of the cDNA or gDNA that made up the material.

The CDR3 totals 14 residues. Germline V gene data show CDR1 as SEHNR and CDR2 as FQNEAQ (reference sequence). Trimming at V came to 3 bases and at J to 6 bases, leaving 5 bases not matched to a gene. The source of this sequence is a woman aged 80 or older with active or convalescent COVID-19. The chain uses TRBV7-9 and TRBJ1-2; TRBD1 agrees at 9 bases. The specimen sequenced was peripheral blood. The CDR3 here is CASSLDRGSDGYTF. Written as DNA, the CDR3 is TGTGCCAGCAGCTTGGACAGGGGCAGCGATGGCTACACCTTC.